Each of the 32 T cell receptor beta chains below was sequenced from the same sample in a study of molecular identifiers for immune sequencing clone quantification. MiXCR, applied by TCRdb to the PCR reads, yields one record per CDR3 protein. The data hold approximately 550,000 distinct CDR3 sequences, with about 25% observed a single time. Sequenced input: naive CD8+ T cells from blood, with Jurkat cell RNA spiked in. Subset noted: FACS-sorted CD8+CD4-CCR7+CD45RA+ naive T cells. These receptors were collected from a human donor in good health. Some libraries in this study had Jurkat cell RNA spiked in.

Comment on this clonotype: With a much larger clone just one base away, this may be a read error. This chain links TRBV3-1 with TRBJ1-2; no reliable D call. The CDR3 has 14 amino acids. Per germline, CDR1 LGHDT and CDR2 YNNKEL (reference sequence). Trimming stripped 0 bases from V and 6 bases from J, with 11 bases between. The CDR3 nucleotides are TGTGCCAGCAGCCAAGATCTAGGAAACAATGGCTACACCTTC. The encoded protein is CASSQDLGNNGYTF.

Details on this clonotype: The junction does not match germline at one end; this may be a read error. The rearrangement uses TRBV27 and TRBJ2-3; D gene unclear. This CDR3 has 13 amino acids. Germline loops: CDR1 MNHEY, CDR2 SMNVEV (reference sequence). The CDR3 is CVSSTMSTDTQYF. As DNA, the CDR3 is TGTGTCAGCAGTACTATGAGCACAGATACGCAGTATTTT.

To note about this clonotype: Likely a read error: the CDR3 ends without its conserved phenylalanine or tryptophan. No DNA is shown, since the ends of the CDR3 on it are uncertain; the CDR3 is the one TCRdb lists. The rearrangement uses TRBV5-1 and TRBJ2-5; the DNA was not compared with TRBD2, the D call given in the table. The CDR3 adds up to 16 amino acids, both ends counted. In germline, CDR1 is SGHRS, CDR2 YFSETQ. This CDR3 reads CASSGGLAYLAAPPYV.

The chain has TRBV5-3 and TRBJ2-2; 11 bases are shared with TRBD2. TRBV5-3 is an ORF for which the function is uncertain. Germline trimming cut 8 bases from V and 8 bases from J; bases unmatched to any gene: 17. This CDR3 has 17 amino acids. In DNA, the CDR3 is TGTGCCAGCGGCCTGACCCAGGGACTAGCGGCATTAGGGGAGCTGTTTTTT. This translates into CASGLTQGLAALGELFF.

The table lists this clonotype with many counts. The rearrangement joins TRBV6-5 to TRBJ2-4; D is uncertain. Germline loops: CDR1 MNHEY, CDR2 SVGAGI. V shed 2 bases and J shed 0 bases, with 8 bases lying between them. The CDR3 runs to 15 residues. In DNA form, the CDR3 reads TGTGCCAGCAGTTACAGGGCCGGAGCCAAAAACATTCAGTACTTC. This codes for CASSYRAGAKNIQYF.

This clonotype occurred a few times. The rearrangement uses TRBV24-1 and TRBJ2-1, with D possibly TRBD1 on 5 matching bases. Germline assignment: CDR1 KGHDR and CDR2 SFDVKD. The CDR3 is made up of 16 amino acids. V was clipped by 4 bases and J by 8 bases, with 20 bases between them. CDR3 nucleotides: TGTGCCACCAGTGACCCGCAGGGTGGGTGGTCGGATGAGCAGTTCTTC. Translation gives CATSDPQGGWSDEQFF.

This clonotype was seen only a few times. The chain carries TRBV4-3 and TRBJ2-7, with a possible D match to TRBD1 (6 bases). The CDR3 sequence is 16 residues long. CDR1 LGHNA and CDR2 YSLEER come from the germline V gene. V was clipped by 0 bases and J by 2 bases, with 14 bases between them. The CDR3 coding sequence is TGCGCCAGCAGCCAAGATCTTGGACAGCTACCCTACGAGCAGTACTTC. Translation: CASSQDLGQLPYEQYF.

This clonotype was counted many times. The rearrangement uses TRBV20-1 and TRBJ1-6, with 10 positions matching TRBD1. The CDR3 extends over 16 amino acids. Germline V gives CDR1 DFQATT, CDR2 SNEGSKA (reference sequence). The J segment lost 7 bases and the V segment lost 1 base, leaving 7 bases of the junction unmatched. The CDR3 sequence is CSARVFGQGENSPLHF. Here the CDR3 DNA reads TGCAGTGCTAGAGTGTTTGGACAGGGGGAAAATTCACCCCTCCACTTT.

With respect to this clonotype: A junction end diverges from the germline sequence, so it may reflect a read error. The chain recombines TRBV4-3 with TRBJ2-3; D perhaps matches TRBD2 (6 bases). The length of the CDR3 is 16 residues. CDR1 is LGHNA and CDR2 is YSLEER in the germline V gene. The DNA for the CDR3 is TGCGCCAGCAGCCAAGGTCATCTAACTAGCACAGGTACGCAGTATTTT. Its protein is CASSQGHLTSTGTQYF.

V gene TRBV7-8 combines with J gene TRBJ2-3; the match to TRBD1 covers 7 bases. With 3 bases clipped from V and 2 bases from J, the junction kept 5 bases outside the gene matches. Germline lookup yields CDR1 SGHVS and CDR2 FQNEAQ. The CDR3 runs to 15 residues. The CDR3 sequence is CASSLDRSYTDTQYF. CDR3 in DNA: TGTGCCAGCAGCTTGGACAGGTCCTACACAGATACGCAGTATTTT.

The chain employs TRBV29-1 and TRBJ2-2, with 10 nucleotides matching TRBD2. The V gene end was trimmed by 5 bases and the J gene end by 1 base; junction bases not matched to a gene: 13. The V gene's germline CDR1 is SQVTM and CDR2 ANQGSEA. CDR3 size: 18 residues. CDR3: CSVWWASGRSGNTGELFF. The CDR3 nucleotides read TGCAGCGTTTGGTGGGCTAGCGGGAGAAGTGGGAACACCGGGGAGCTGTTTTTT.

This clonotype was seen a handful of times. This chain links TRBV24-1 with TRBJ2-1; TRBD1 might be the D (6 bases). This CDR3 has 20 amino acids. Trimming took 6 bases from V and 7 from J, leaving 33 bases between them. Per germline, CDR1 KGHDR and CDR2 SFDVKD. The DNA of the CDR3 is TGTGCCACCAGTTCCCCTGTCTGGGGGCGCTTTGGGGAGCCTAAAAATGAGCAGTTCTTC. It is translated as CATSSPVWGRFGEPKNEQFF.

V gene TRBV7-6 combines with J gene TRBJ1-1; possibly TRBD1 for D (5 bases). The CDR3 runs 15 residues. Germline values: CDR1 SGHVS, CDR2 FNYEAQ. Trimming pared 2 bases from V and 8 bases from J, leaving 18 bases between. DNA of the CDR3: TGTGCCAGCAGCTTAATGTGGGGGGGGAGGCCGGAAGCTTTCTTT. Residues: CASSLMWGGRPEAFF.

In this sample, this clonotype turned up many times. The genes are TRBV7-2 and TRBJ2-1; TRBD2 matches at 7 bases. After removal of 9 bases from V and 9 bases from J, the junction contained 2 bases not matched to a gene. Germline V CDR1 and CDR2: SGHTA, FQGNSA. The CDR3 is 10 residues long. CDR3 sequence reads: CASGGGEQFF. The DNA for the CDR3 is TGTGCCAGTGGCGGGGGTGAGCAGTTCTTC.

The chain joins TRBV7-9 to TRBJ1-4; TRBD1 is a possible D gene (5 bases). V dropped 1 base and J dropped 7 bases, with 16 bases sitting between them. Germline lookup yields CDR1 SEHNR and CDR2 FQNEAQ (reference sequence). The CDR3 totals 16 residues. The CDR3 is CASSLGMGREAEKLFF. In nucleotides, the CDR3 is TGTGCCAGCAGCTTAGGCATGGGGCGAGAGGCTGAAAAACTGTTTTTT.

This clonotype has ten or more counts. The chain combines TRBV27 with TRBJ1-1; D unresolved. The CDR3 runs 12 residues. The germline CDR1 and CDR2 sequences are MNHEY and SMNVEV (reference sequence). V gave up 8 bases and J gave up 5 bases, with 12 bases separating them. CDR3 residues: CASRGVGTEAFF. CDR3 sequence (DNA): TGTGCCAGCCGGGGAGTGGGGACTGAAGCTTTCTTT.

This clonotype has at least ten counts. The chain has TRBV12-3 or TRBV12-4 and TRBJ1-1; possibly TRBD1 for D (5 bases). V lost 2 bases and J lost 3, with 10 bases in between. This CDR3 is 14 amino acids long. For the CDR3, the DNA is TGTGCCAGCAGTTTATTGGGGGAGGACACTGAAGCTTTCTTT. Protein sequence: CASSLLGEDTEAFF.

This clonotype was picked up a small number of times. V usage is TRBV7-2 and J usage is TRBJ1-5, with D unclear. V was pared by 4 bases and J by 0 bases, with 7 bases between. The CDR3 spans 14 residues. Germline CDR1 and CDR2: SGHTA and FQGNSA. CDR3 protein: CASSSPYSNQPQHF. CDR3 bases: TGTGCCAGCAGCTCTCCGTATAGCAATCAGCCCCAGCATTTT. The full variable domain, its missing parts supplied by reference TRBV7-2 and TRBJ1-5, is GAGVSQSPSNKVTEKGKDVELRCDPISGHTALYWYRQSLGQGLEFLIYFQGNSAPDKSGLPSDRFSAERTGGSVSTLTIQRTQQEDSAVYLCASSSPYSNQPQHFGDGTRLSIL.

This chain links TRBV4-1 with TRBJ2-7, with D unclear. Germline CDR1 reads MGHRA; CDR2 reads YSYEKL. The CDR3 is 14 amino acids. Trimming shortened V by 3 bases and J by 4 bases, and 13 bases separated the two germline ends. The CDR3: CASSHHASGYEQYF. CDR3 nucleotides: TGCGCCAGCAGCCACCATGCGAGTGGGTACGAGCAGTACTTC.

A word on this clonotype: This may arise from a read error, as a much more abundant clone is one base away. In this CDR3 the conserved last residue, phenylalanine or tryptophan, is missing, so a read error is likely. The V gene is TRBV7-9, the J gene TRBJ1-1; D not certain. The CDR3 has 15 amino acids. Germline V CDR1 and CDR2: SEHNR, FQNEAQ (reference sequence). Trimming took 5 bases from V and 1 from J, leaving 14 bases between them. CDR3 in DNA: TGTGCCAGCAGCCCCGGCCCGCACCCGAACACTGAAGCTTTCCTT. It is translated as CASSPGPHPNTEAFL.

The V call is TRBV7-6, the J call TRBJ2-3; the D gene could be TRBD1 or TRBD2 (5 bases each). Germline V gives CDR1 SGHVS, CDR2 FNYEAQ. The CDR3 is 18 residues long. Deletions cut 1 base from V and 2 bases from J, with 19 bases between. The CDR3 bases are TGTGCCAGCAGCTTAGGCGAGGGGCTCCCTCCGTCCACAGATACGCAGTATTTT. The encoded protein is CASSLGEGLPPSTDTQYF.

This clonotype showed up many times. CDR3 coding DNA: TGTGCCTGGAGAGGGATGGGTGAGCAGTTCTTC. This gives the protein CAWRGMGEQFF. The chain combines TRBV30 with TRBJ2-1, with D unresolved. Germline V gives CDR1 GTSNPN, CDR2 SVGIG (reference sequence). V was pared by 3 bases and J by 9 bases, with 9 bases between. The CDR3 extends over 11 amino acids.

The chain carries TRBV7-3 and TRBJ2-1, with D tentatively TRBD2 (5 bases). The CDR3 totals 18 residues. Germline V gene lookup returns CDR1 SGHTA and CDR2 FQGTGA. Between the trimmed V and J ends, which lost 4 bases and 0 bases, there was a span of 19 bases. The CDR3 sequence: CASSSQNNSGISYNEQFF. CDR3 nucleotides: TGTGCCAGCAGCTCGCAAAACAATTCCGGGATCTCCTACAATGAGCAGTTCTTC.

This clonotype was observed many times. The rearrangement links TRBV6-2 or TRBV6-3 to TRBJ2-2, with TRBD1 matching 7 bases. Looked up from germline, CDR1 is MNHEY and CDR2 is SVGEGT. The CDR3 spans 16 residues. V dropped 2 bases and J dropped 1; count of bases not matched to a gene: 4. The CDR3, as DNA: TGTGCCAGCAGTTACCCAGGGGGAATGAACACCGGGGAGCTGTTTTTT. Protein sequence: CASSYPGGMNTGELFF.

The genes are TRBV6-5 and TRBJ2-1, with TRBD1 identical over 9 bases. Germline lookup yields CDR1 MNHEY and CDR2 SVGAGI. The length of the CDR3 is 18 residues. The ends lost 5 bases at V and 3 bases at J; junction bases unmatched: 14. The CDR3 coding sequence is TGTGCCAGCAGTAAGACCTTGACCGGGACAGGGTACTACAATGAGCAGTTCTTC. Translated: CASSKTLTGTGYYNEQFF.

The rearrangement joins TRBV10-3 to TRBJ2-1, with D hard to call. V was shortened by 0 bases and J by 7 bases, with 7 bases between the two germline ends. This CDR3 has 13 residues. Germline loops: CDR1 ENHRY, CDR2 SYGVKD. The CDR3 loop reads CAISESRVNEQFF. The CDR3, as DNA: TGTGCCATCAGTGAGTCGAGAGTGAATGAGCAGTTCTTC.

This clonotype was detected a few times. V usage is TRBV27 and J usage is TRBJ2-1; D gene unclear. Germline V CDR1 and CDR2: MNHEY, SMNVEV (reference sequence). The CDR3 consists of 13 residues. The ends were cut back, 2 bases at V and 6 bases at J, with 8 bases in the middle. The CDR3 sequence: CASSLSPGNEQFF. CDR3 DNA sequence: TGTGCCAGCAGTTTAAGTCCGGGCAATGAGCAGTTCTTC.

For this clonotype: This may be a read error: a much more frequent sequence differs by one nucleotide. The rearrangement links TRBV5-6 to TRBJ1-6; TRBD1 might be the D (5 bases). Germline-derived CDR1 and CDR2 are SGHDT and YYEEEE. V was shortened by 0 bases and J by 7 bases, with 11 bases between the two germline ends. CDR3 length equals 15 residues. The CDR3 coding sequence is TGTGCCAGCAGCTTGGTCAGGGCTCTGAATTCACCCCTCCACTTT. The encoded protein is CASSLVRALNSPLHF.

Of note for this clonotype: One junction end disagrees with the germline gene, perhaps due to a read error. The CDR3 reads CVSSLDGLTYEQYF. CDR3 coding DNA: TGTGTCAGCAGCTTGGACGGACTAACCTACGAGCAGTACTTC. The rearrangement links TRBV7-2 to TRBJ2-7; the D gene is possibly TRBD2 (6 bases). CDR1 and CDR2 from the germline V gene are SGHTA and FQGNSA. The CDR3 contains 14 residues.

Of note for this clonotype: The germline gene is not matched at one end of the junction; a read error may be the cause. Here the CDR3 DNA reads TGCGCCCGCCGCCCCGCGCGGGATCCGCCCCCGCATTTT. Protein: CARRPARDPPPHF. The chain links TRBV4-1 to TRBJ1-5; D unclear. The CDR3 is 13 amino acids. The germline V gene encodes CDR1 MGHRA and CDR2 YSYEKL.

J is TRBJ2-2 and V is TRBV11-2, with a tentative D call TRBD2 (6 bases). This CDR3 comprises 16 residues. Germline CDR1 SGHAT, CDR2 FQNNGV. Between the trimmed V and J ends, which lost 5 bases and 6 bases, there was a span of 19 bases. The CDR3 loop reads CASSTTLGRIPGELFF. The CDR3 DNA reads TGTGCCAGCAGCACCACGCTGGGGAGGATCCCCGGGGAGCTGTTTTTT. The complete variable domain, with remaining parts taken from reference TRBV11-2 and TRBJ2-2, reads EAGVAQSPRYKIIEKRQSVAFWCNPISGHATLYWYQQILGQGPKLLIQFQNNGVVDDSQLPKDRFSAERLKGVDSTLKIQPAKLEDSAVYLCASSTTLGRIPGELFFGEGSRLTVL.

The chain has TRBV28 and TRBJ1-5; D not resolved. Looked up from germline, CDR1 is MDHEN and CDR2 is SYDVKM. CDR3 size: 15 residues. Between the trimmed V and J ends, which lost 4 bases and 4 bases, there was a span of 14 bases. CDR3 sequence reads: CASSSVPPGNQPQHF. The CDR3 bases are TGTGCCAGCAGTTCCGTCCCCCCGGGGAATCAGCCCCAGCATTTT.